This T cell receptor (beta chain) was observed in a study of blood T cells in healthy people across ages. For the second PCR, which ran for 7 to 11 cycles, a sample-barcoded 5' primer and a J-beta primer mix were used. Samples each returned at least 3 million CDR3-containing paired-end reads. MiXCR, run by TCRdb on the 5' RACE reads, gives a single entry per CDR3 protein. The table has about 580,000 distinct CDR3 sequences, around 50% seen once. With 4 bases clipped from V and 8 bases from J, the junction kept 3 bases outside the gene matches. The germline CDR1 and CDR2 sequences are LGHNA and YSLEER. This CDR3 has 13 residues.

The sequencing sample was made of blood. V is TRBV4-3 and J is TRBJ2-1, with 9 bases aligning to TRBD1. The TCR was taken from a man of 80 years or more in good health. The CDR3, as DNA: TGCGCCAGCAGCCCGCGGACAGGGGATGAGCAGTTCTTC. It is translated as CASSPRTGDEQFF.